The present TCR beta chain was sequenced within a study of T cells in Graves' hyperthyroidism and ophthalmopathy. Study context: Peripheral blood was obtained at initial diagnosis, preceding any treatment.

Amplification yielded TCR beta CDR3 regions, with RNA transcripts as the source. An initial round of RT-PCR targeting the TCR CDR3 relied on the HTBI primer set. In TCRdb, the multiplex PCR reads were re-called with MiXCR into one record per CDR3 protein. The table lists hundreds of thousands of distinct CDR3 sequences, 14% of them singletons. This clonotype was counted at least ten times. The germline V gene has CDR1 MNHNS and CDR2 SASEGT. The CDR3 covers 14 residues. J lost 3 bases, V lost 7 bases, and 8 bases had no gene match. The gene calls are TRBV6-1 and TRBJ1-1; 7 bases agree with TRBD1. The receptor's source is a woman aged 18-35 years with Graves' hyperthyroidism. The sequenced sample consisted of blood. The CDR3 spells CASTTDRAYTEAFF. Here the CDR3 DNA reads TGTGCCAGCACCACCGACAGGGCCTACACTGAAGCTTTCTTT.